The clone carrying this T cell receptor beta chain was detected only once. Losses at the gene ends were 1 base for V and 4 bases for J; bases not matched to a gene: 3. Germline V CDR1 and CDR2: LNHNV, YYDKDF (reference sequence). This CDR3 spans 14 amino acids. Under the authors' procedure: Amplification of reference gene primers provided the estimated nucleated cell counts. TCRdb keeps only in-frame clones here, not all; method: immunoSEQ multiplex PCR. V and J calls and clone size are copied from that table; D and trimming were computed from the DNA. The sample lists approximately 49,000 clones; 81% were seen once. Seattle participants joined during active infection and were tracked over time. This sample is part of a study of blood T cell repertoires in COVID-19. Study information: Acute-phase and convalescent COVID-19 samples originated in the United States, Italy and Spain.

This rearrangement joins TRBV15 to TRBJ2-7, with 8 bases fitting TRBD2. Sample: peripheral blood. The sequence came from a woman aged 80 or over with COVID-19, enrolled during active disease. The chain's CDR3 is CATSRVAGTYEQYF. As DNA, the CDR3 is TGTGCCACCAGCAGAGTAGCGGGGACTTACGAGCAGTACTTC.